The 7 T cell receptor beta chains below were found in one sample sequenced in a study of cytomegalovirus exposure and HLA in healthy donors. The PCR was carried out with 60 Vbeta primers and 13 Jbeta primers. Profiling relied on immunoSEQ multiplex PCR, and the TCRdb table lists in-frame clones only, not all of them. This sample carries 150,000 to 200,000 clones, about 88% of them seen once, and the ten largest clones take approximately 2%. Specimen: PBMCs. Receptors originate from a man younger than 35 in good health and CMV-seropositive.

The rearrangement joins TRBV30 to TRBJ1-1; 9 bases are a match to TRBD1. The V gene end was trimmed by 5 bases and the J gene end by 7 bases; junction bases not matched to a gene: 14. Germline CDR1 reads GTSNPN; CDR2 reads SVGIG (reference sequence). The CDR3 contains 15 residues. DNA of the CDR3: TGTGCCTGGTACATTCCGGGACAGGGAGGGAATGAAGCTTTCTTT. Translation: CAWYIPGQGGNEAFF.

This clone was observed a few times. The chain joins TRBV7-8 to TRBJ2-7, with 7 bases that match TRBD2. The J segment lost 7 bases and the V segment lost 1 base, leaving 7 bases of the junction unmatched. Germline V CDR1 and CDR2: SGHVS, FQNEAQ. The CDR3 runs 14 residues. CDR3 DNA: TGTGCCAGCAGCTTAGGGGGGAGGGGTTGGGAGCAGTACTTC. Translated: CASSLGGRGWEQYF.

This clone has only one observation. The rearrangement joins TRBV30 to TRBJ1-2; D unresolved. Germline CDR1 GTSNPN, CDR2 SVGIG (reference sequence). V was clipped by 3 bases and J by 5 bases, with 13 bases between them. The CDR3 has 13 amino acids. The CDR3 loop reads CAWSPGMGYGYTF. CDR3 in DNA: TGTGCCTGGAGCCCCGGGATGGGGTATGGCTACACCTTC.

This chain links TRBV19 with TRBJ2-5; 8 nucleotides align to TRBD2. The V gene's germline CDR1 is LNHDA and CDR2 SQIVND (reference sequence). CDR3 length: 16 amino acids. V lost 0 bases to trimming and J lost 5 bases; unmatched junction nucleotides: 8. CDR3 protein: CASSIDISGAVETQYF. CDR3 nucleotides: TGTGCCAGTAGTATAGATATTAGCGGGGCGGTGGAGACCCAGTACTTC. The entire variable domain, with the rest obtained from reference TRBV19 and TRBJ2-5, is as follows: DGGITQSPKYLFRKEGQNVTLSCEQNLNHDAMYWYRQDPGQGLRLIYYSQIVNDFQKGDIAEGYSVSREKKESFPLTVTSAQKNPTAFYLCASSIDISGAVETQYFGPGTRLLVL.

The V call is TRBV9, the J call TRBJ2-7; 13 nucleotides align to TRBD2. Germline assignment: CDR1 SGDLS and CDR2 YYNGEE. With V trimmed by 4 bases and J by 2 bases, 6 bases remained unmatched. This CDR3 spans 16 amino acids. The CDR3 nucleotides are TGTGCCAGCAGCCCCAGGACTAGCGGGGGTGCCTACGAGCAGTACTTC. Protein: CASSPRTSGGAYEQYF.

The chain combines TRBV7-9 with TRBJ2-5, with 7 bases lining up with TRBD2. V lost 3 bases to trimming and J lost 5 bases; unmatched junction nucleotides: 6. The germline gives CDR1 SEHNR, CDR2 FQNEAQ (reference sequence). CDR3 length equals 14 residues. The CDR3 reads CASSFSSGSETQYF. In DNA form, the CDR3 reads TGTGCCAGCAGCTTCTCTAGCGGCTCGGAGACCCAGTACTTC.

This clone was seen only a few times. The V and J genes are TRBV27 and TRBJ2-7; 10 nucleotides align to TRBD1. This CDR3 spans 14 amino acids. The germline gives CDR1 MNHEY, CDR2 SMNVEV (reference sequence). The J segment lost 6 bases and the V segment lost 8 bases, leaving 10 bases of the junction unmatched. The CDR3 protein is CASGPGQGIREQYF. DNA for the CDR3: TGTGCCAGCGGTCCGGGACAGGGGATACGCGAGCAGTACTTC.